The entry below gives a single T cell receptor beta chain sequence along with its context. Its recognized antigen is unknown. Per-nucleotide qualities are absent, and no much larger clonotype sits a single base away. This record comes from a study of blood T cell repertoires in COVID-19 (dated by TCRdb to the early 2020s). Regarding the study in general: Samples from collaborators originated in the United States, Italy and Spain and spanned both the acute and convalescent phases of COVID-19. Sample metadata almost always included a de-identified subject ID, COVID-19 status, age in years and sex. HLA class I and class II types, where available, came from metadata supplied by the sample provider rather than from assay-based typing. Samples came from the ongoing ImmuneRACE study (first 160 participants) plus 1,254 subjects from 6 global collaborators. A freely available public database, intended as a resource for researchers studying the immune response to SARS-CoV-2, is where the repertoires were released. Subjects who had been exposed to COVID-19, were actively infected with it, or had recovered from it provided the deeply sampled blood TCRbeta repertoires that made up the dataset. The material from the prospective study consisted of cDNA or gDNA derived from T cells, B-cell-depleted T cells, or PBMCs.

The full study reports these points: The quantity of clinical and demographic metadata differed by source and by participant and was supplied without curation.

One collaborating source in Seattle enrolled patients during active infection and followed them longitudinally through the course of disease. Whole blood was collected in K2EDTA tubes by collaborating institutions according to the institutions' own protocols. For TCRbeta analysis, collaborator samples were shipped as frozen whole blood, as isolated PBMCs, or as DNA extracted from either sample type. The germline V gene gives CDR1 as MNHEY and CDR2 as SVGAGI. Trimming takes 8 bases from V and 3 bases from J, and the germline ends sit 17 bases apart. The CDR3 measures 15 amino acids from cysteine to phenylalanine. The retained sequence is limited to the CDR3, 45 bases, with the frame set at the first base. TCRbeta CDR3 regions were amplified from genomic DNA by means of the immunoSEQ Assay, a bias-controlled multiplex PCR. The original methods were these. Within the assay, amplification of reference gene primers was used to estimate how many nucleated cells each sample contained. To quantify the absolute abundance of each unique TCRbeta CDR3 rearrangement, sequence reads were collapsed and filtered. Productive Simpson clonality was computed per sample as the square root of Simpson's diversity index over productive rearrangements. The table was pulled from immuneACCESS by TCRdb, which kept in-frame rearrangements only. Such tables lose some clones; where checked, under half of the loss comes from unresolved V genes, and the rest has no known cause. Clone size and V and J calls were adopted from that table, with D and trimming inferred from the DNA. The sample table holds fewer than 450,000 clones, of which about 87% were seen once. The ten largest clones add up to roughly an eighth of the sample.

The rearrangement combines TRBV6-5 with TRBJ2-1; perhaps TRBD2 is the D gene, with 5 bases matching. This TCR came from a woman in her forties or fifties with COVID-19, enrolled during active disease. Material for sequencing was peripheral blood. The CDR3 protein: CASHHQTSFYNEQFF. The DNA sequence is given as TGTGCCAGCCATCACCAAACTAGTTTCTACAATGAGCAGTTCTTC.